This TCR beta chain was recovered during a study of T-cell reconstitution after alpha-beta-depleted transplantation in children. This clonotype was seen repeatedly, ten times or more. The antigen remains unidentified. General observations from the study: Several hundred expanded graft clones reportedly gave rise to the alpha-beta T cells present about two months after transplant. Diversity of TCRbeta at day 60 was high in some patients, arising from surviving recipient T cells and thymic progenitors. From newly produced T cells came most of the T-cell counts and diversity one year after transplant.

Molecular barcoding with unique molecular identifiers was used for the TCRbeta library. From the PCR reads, TCRdb called clonotypes with MiXCR, one entry per CDR3 protein. The data contain around 700,000 distinct CDR3 sequences, around 12% of them singletons. This TCR was sampled from a girl aged 2-9 years with congenital amegakaryocytic thrombocytopenia, due to receive a stem cell transplant. The sequencing used PBMCs, collected before TCRalphabeta/CD19-depleted stem cell transplant.

The CDR3, as DNA: TGTGCCATCAGTGTGGGATGGACGGGAAGCACAGATACGCAGTATTTT. Protein sequence: CAISVGWTGSTDTQYF. The chain has TRBV10-3 and TRBJ2-3; D is perhaps TRBD2 (5 bases). V was pared by 4 bases and J by 0 bases, with 14 bases between. The CDR3 extends over 16 amino acids. The germline V gene has CDR1 ENHRY and CDR2 SYGVKD.